This TCR beta chain is drawn from a study of fetal regulatory T cell absence and autoimmunity. Notes on the study in general: Oligoclonal TCR enrichment in pancreas over cord blood reached over 90-fold for some clones. TRB gene family usage was broadly similar in cord blood and pancreas.

Germline V gene lookup returns CDR1 MNHGY and CDR2 SAAAGT. The CDR3 runs 13 residues. The V end lost 9 bases, the J end lost 10 bases, and 19 bases lay between the germline ends. The count of this clone is one. Its matching antigen is unknown. Data came from immunoSEQ multiplex PCR; TCRdb stores just in-frame clones and leaves some out. The sample holds 85,000 to 100,000 clones, more than 70% seen once. The source of this sequence is a male donor with IPEX syndrome. Source material: pancreas tissue. The chain has TRBV6-8 and TRBJ2-1; no reliable D call. The CDR3 DNA reads as TGTGCCAGGGCCAAGGTCCAGTCCAAGGAGCAGTTCTTC. Translating gives CARAKVQSKEQFF.